One sample yielded the 31 T cell receptor beta chains listed below, sequenced in a study of cytomegalovirus exposure and HLA in healthy donors. Vbeta (60) and Jbeta (13) primers were used in the PCR. Repertoires were generated with immunoSEQ multiplex PCR, while TCRdb's copy carries only in-frame clones and drops some. The sample lists some 130,000 clones; 70% to 85% were seen once. Material for sequencing was PBMCs. These receptors were collected from a male donor in good health and CMV-seropositive.

The chain is built from TRBV5-6 and TRBJ2-6; D uncertain. This CDR3 region has 17 residues. The ends were cut back, 4 bases at V and 0 bases at J, with 14 bases in the middle. In germline, CDR1 is SGHDT, CDR2 YYEEEE. The CDR3 DNA follows: TGTGCCAGCAGCCTTGTTCAGGTCCACTCTGGGGCCAACGTCCTGACTTTC. Its protein is CASSLVQVHSGANVLTF.

The chain carries TRBV11-2 and TRBJ2-7, with 8 bases matching TRBD1. Unmatched junction bases numbered 5, after V lost 2 bases and J lost 2 bases. Germline CDR1 reads SGHAT; CDR2 reads FQNNGV. This CDR3 region has 15 residues. CDR3: CASSLSRGPAYEQYF. As DNA, the CDR3 is TGTGCCAGCAGCTTATCCAGGGGGCCGGCCTACGAGCAGTACTTC.

The V gene is TRBV11-3, the J gene TRBJ2-7; 11 nucleotides align to TRBD1. V was pared by 5 bases and J by 3 bases, with 9 bases of the junction left unmatched. The CDR3 is 16 residues long. Germline values: CDR1 SGHNT, CDR2 YENEEA. The CDR3 spells CASSPPRTGGIYEQYF. CDR3 nucleotides: TGTGCCAGCAGCCCCCCCCGGACAGGGGGCATCTACGAGCAGTACTTC.

The chain is built from TRBV5-1 and TRBJ1-4, with D perhaps matching TRBD1 (5 bases). This CDR3 comprises 15 residues. Trimming removed 2 bases from V and 6 bases from J, with 14 bases in between. The germline gives CDR1 SGHRS, CDR2 YFSETQ. DNA for the CDR3: TGCGCCAGCAGCTTATTTGGGGCGGATGATGAAAAACTGTTTTTT. It is translated as CASSLFGADDEKLFF. Full variable domain (remainder filled in from reference TRBV5-1 and TRBJ1-4): KAGVTQTPRYLIKTRGQQVTLSCSPISGHRSVSWYQQTPGQGLQFLFEYFSETQRNKGNFPGRFSGRQFSNSRSEMNVSTLELGDSALYLCASSLFGADDEKLFFGSGTQLSVL.

The V and J genes are TRBV7-9 and TRBJ2-5; D might be TRBD2 (6 bases). CDR3 length equals 11 residues. Per the germline V gene, CDR1 is SEHNR and CDR2 is FQNEAQ (reference sequence). CDR3 nucleotide sequence: TGTGGTACCGGGACTCAAGAGACCCAGTACTTC. Translating gives CGTGTQETQYF.

This rearrangement joins TRBV5-4 to TRBJ2-7; possibly TRBD2 for D (6 bases). Deletions cut 4 bases from V and 6 bases from J, with 17 bases between. The CDR3 has 14 amino acids. Germline V gene sequence: CDR1 SGHNT, CDR2 YYREEE (reference sequence). CDR3 in DNA: TGTGCCAGCAGCATCCTCGGGACTCCCCTCGAGCAGTACTTC. The encoded protein is CASSILGTPLEQYF.

Written as DNA, the CDR3 is TGTGCCAGTAGTATTAGCTCCCAAGAGACCCAGTACTTC. Protein: CASSISSQETQYF. This chain joins TRBV19 and TRBJ2-5, with no clear D. This CDR3 contains 13 residues. The V end lost 3 bases, the J end lost 1 base, and 6 bases lay between the germline ends. CDR1 is LNHDA and CDR2 is SQIVND in the germline V gene (reference sequence).

The CDR3, as DNA: TGTGCCAGCAGCTCTTACGCCGGGACTTTAGATACGCAGTATTTT. It specifies CASSSYAGTLDTQYF. This rearrangement joins TRBV11-1 to TRBJ2-3, with a weak D call TRBD2 (6 bases). CDR3 size: 15 residues. Trimming took 4 bases from V and 5 from J, leaving 16 bases between them. CDR1 and CDR2 (germline): SGHAT, FQDESV (reference sequence). Looking up the rest from reference TRBV11-1 and TRBJ2-3 gives the full variable domain: EAEVAQSPRYKITEKSQAVAFWCDPISGHATLYWYRQILGQGPELLVQFQDESVVDDSQLPKDRFSAERLKGVDSTLKIQPAELGDSAMYLCASSSYAGTLDTQYFGPGTRLTVL.

The rearrangement joins TRBV7-2 to TRBJ2-1; 10 bases match TRBD2. The CDR3 length is 16 residues. Germline trimming cut 1 base from V and 9 bases from J; bases unmatched to any gene: 9. CDR1 is SGHTA and CDR2 is FQGNSA in the germline V gene. CDR3 loop: CASSLVGLAGVREQFF. Written as DNA, the CDR3 is TGTGCCAGCAGCTTAGTCGGGCTAGCGGGAGTTCGTGAGCAGTTCTTC.

The V and J genes are TRBV4-1 and TRBJ1-5, with 7 bases that match TRBD1. This CDR3 comprises 16 residues. J gave up 6 bases and V 3 bases, and 11 bases lay outside the gene matches. In germline, CDR1 is MGHRA, CDR2 YSYEKL. The CDR3 sequence: CASSHFQGETGQPQHF. CDR3 bases: TGCGCCAGCAGCCATTTCCAGGGGGAGACCGGTCAGCCCCAGCATTTT.

This clone was detected once. The V gene is TRBV5-1, the J gene TRBJ1-3, with D unclear. This CDR3 spans 15 amino acids. Germline loops: CDR1 SGHRS, CDR2 YFSETQ. Trimming took off 6 bases at V and 0 bases at J, with 13 bases between the two ends. CDR3 nucleotides: TGCGCCAGCACCCCGTCGGGAACCTCTGGAAACACCATATATTTT. Translating gives CASTPSGTSGNTIYF.

The V and J genes are TRBV29-1 and TRBJ2-3; the D gene is possibly TRBD1 (5 bases). V lost 4 bases and J 1 base, leaving 12 bases between the germline ends. Germline CDR1 SQVTM, CDR2 ANQGSEA. CDR3 length: 14 amino acids. The CDR3 region is CSVGFRVGTDTQYF. Here the CDR3 DNA reads TGCAGCGTTGGATTCAGGGTGGGCACAGATACGCAGTATTTT.

This rearrangement joins TRBV7-9 to TRBJ2-5, with D possibly being TRBD2 (5 bases). V shed 10 bases and J shed 2 bases, with 14 bases lying between them. CDR3 size: 13 residues. Germline lookup yields CDR1 SEHNR and CDR2 FQNEAQ (reference sequence). The CDR3 is CAIPRVSQETQYF. The DNA of the CDR3 is TGTGCCATTCCGCGGGTGTCGCAAGAGACCCAGTACTTC.

The chain employs TRBV7-9 and TRBJ1-4; D gene unclear. Trimming took off 1 base at V and 8 bases at J, with 11 bases between the two ends. The germline V gene encodes CDR1 SEHNR and CDR2 FQNEAQ (reference sequence). This CDR3 is built from 14 residues. CDR3 sequence reads: CASSLGSSFEKLFF. The CDR3 region has the DNA TGTGCCAGCAGCTTAGGGTCCAGTTTCGAAAAACTGTTTTTT.

This clone turned up a few times. The junction departs from the called germline gene at one end, perhaps through a read error. The chain is built from TRBV6-5 and TRBJ2-6; 9 nucleotides match TRBD1. The CDR3 consists of 16 residues. Per germline, CDR1 MNHEY and CDR2 SVGAGI. This CDR3 is CASSSQGASGANGLTF. The DNA of the CDR3 is TGTGCCAGCAGTTCACAGGGGGCCTCTGGGGCCAACGGCCTGACTTTC.

V is TRBV28 and J is TRBJ2-1; 8 positions agree with TRBD1. CDR3 length: 14 residues. Germline V gene lookup returns CDR1 MDHEN and CDR2 SYDVKM. The V segment lost 6 bases and the J segment 4 bases; nucleotides outside the gene matches: 5. The CDR3: CASSPGQVYNEQFF. Here the CDR3 DNA reads TGTGCCAGCAGCCCGGGACAGGTGTACAATGAGCAGTTCTTC.

The chain couples TRBV2 to TRBJ2-1; the match to TRBD2 covers 8 bases. The CDR3 totals 14 residues. Germline assignment: CDR1 SNHLY and CDR2 FYNNEI. V shed 6 bases and J 11 bases; nucleotides not matched to a gene: 12. In DNA form, the CDR3 reads TGTGCCAGCAGCTACGAACGGGAGGGCAAGAAGCAGTTCTTC. Protein sequence: CASSYEREGKKQFF.

This clone is a singleton in its sample. The rearrangement uses TRBV5-4 and TRBJ2-5; no reliable D call. V was cut by 3 bases and J by 1 base, with 13 bases left in between. The CDR3 covers 15 residues. The germline V gene encodes CDR1 SGHNT and CDR2 YYREEE (reference sequence). In nucleotides, the CDR3 is TGTGCCAGCAGCTCCGCCCAACGGGTCCAAGAGACCCAGTACTTC. It encodes CASSSAQRVQETQYF.

The V call is TRBV18, the J call TRBJ2-5, with 9 bases matching TRBD1. The junction had 7 bases not matched to a gene; V was cut back by 6 bases and J by 5 bases. Germline-derived CDR1 and CDR2 are KGHSH and LQKENI. This CDR3 has 14 amino acids. The CDR3 loop is CASSKTGGTETQYF. CDR3 DNA sequence: TGTGCCAGCTCCAAGACAGGGGGGACGGAGACCCAGTACTTC.

The chain employs TRBV27 and TRBJ2-7; 8 bases line up with TRBD1. CDR1 is MNHEY, CDR2 SMNVEV, per germline (reference sequence). The CDR3 sequence is 13 residues long. With 7 bases clipped from V and 3 bases from J, the junction kept 5 bases outside the gene matches. The CDR3 spells CASKETGDYEQYF. The CDR3 bases are TGTGCCAGCAAAGAGACAGGGGACTACGAGCAGTACTTC.

This chain uses TRBV27 with TRBJ1-2; the D gene is possibly TRBD1 (6 bases). CDR1 is MNHEY, CDR2 SMNVEV, per germline (reference sequence). Between the trimmed V and J ends, which lost 3 bases and 5 bases, there was a span of 10 bases. This CDR3 spans 13 amino acids. The CDR3 DNA reads as TGTGCCAGCAGTTTGGGGGCTGGATATGGCTACACCTTC. It specifies CASSLGAGYGYTF.

CDR3 nucleotide sequence: TGCAGCGTTGGGGGCGGAGGGGTTGCGCAGTACTTC. It is translated as CSVGGGGVAQYF. The chain employs TRBV29-1 and TRBJ2-7, with TRBD2 as a possible D gene (6 bases). Germline V CDR1 and CDR2: SQVTM, ANQGSEA. V was pared by 4 bases and J by 9 bases, with 16 bases between. CDR3 length equals 12 residues.

Notes on this clone: The germline gene is not matched at one end of the junction; a read error may be the cause. The chain is built from TRBV7-9 and TRBJ1-4; 7 bases fit TRBD1. CDR1 is SEHNR and CDR2 is FQNEAQ in the germline V gene (reference sequence). The CDR3 is made up of 17 amino acids. The CDR3 region has the DNA TGTTCCAGCAGCTTAGGGTCGGGGACAGTGGGCAATGAAAAACTGTTTTTT. The encoded protein is CSSSLGSGTVGNEKLFF.

This chain connects TRBV5-1 to TRBJ2-6, with D unclear. Trimming cost V 4 bases and J 1 base, with 6 bases left between them. The CDR3 totals 14 residues. Germline assignment: CDR1 SGHRS and CDR2 YFSETQ. The CDR3 loop reads CASSARSGANVLTF. For the CDR3, the DNA is TGCGCCAGCAGCGCACGGTCTGGGGCCAACGTCCTGACTTTC.

The chain carries TRBV14 and TRBJ2-5; 13 positions match TRBD2. CDR1 SGHDN and CDR2 FVKESK come from the germline V gene. J gave up 2 bases and V 5 bases, and 14 bases lay outside the gene matches. The CDR3 totals 19 residues. CDR3 loop: CASSSLWTSGSVRQETQYF. CDR3 coding DNA: TGTGCCAGCAGCTCGCTATGGACTAGCGGGAGTGTTAGGCAAGAGACCCAGTACTTC. Full variable domain (rest looked up from reference TRBV14 and TRBJ2-5): EAGVTQFPSHSVIEKGQTVTLRCDPISGHDNLYWYRRVMGKEIKFLLHFVKESKQDESGMPNNRFLAERTGGTYSTLKVQPAELEDSGVYFCASSSLWTSGSVRQETQYFGPGTRLLVL.

The chain couples TRBV6-5 to TRBJ1-5; a weak D match, TRBD1 (5 bases). Germline V CDR1 and CDR2: MNHEY, SVGAGI. This CDR3 is built from 13 residues. Trimming stripped 5 bases from V and 16 bases from J, with 21 bases between. The CDR3: CASSETLQGSGHF. As DNA, the CDR3 is TGTGCCAGCAGTGAAACGCTTCAGGGTTCAGGACATTTT.

This clone was detected only once. The chain uses TRBV28 and TRBJ2-7, with 8 bases matching TRBD2. The CDR3 is 19 amino acids. V shed 4 bases, J shed 2 bases, and the junction held 19 bases outside the gene matches. The germline V gene has CDR1 MDHEN and CDR2 SYDVKM. The CDR3 nucleotides are TGTGCCAGCAGTTCCCTCGGCGGACATCACGGCGGGAGGCCCTACGAGCAGTACTTC. Amino acids: CASSSLGGHHGGRPYEQYF.

The gene calls are TRBV19 and TRBJ1-4; 7 positions match TRBD1. Germline lookup yields CDR1 LNHDA and CDR2 SQIVND (reference sequence). Trimming removed 1 base from V and 7 bases from J; junction bases left unmatched: 9. The CDR3 length is 16 residues. The CDR3 here is CASSIGGGSIGEKLFF. CDR3 bases: TGTGCCAGTAGTATAGGAGGGGGCAGTATCGGTGAAAAACTGTTTTTT.

This chain connects TRBV4-1 to TRBJ1-2; 9 bases line up with TRBD1. CDR1 MGHRA and CDR2 YSYEKL come from the germline V gene. This CDR3 spans 16 amino acids. The J segment lost 6 bases and the V segment lost 3 bases, leaving 11 bases of the junction unmatched. The CDR3 here is CASSQVWGQGEDGYTF. CDR3 nucleotide sequence: TGCGCCAGCAGCCAGGTTTGGGGACAGGGCGAGGATGGCTACACCTTC.

The chain has TRBV10-3 and TRBJ1-2; D not resolved. The CDR3 extends over 14 amino acids. V lost 0 bases, J lost 6 bases, and 11 bases lay in between. Germline V gene data show CDR1 as ENHRY and CDR2 as SYGVKD. The CDR3 region has the DNA TGTGCCATCAGTGAGTCGCGGTCCGGGGATGGCTACACCTTC. It translates to CAISESRSGDGYTF.

This clone was counted a few times. The chain uses TRBV6-6 and TRBJ2-7; 11 bases agree with TRBD2. Germline trimming cut 5 bases from V and 6 bases from J; bases unmatched to any gene: 3. CDR3 length: 13 residues. Germline V gene sequence: CDR1 MNHNY, CDR2 SVGAGI (reference sequence). This CDR3 is CASSHGLAGEQYF. In nucleotides, the CDR3 is TGTGCCAGCAGTCACGGACTAGCGGGCGAGCAGTACTTC.